This TCR beta chain was recorded in a study of vaccination and CD4 T cells after COVID-19. Overall study context: Convalescents were six males and four females, two of them Hispanic.

Trimming removed 0 bases at V and 9 bases at J, with 11 bases between. This CDR3 has 13 residues. CDR1 and CDR2 (germline): SEHNR, FQNEAQ (reference sequence). Described treatment: roughly ten-day PBMC culture with coronavirus spike peptide pools or control peptides (ViraFEST assay). After expanding antigen-specific T cells with peptide pools, ViraFEST sequenced their TCRs. Sequenced with the Oncomine TCR Beta short-read assay was DNA taken from cultured CD4+ T cells. TCRdb called the PCR reads again in MiXCR, with one record for every CDR3 protein. This sample has approximately 13,000 distinct CDR3 sequences; 75% to 80% occur once, and the top ten carry about 28%. This clonotype is a singleton in its sample. The antigen is unknown.

The chain has TRBV7-9 and TRBJ1-1, with D tentatively TRBD1 (5 bases). The sequencing input was CD4+ T cells from blood, cultured in vitro. This TCR derives from a human donor who had recovered from COVID-19. CDR3 amino acids: CASSLARGRKAFF. DNA for the CDR3: TGTGCCAGCAGCTTAGCCCGGGGACGGAAAGCTTTCTTT.